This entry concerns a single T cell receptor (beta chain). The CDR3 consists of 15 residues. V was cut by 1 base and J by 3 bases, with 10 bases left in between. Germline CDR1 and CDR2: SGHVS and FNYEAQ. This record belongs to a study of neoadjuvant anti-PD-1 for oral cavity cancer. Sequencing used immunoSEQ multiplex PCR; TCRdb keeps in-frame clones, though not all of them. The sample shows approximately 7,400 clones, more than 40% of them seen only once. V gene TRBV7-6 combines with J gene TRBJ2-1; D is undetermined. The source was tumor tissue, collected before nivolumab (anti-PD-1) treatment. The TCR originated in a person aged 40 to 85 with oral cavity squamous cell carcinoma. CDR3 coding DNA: TGTGCCAGCAGCTTAGACTCCTATAGCTACAATGAGCAGTTCTTC. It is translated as CASSLDSYSYNEQFF.